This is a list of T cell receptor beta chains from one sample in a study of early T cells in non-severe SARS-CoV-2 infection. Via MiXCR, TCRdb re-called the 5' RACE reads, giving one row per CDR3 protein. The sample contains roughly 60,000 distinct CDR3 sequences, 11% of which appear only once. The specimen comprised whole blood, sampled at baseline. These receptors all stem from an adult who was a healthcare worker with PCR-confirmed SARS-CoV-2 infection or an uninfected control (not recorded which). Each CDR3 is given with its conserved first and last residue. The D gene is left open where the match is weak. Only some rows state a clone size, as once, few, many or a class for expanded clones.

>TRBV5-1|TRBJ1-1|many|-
CASSRGQSNTEAFF
TGCGCCAGCAGCCGCGGACAGTCGAACACTGAAGCTTTCTTT
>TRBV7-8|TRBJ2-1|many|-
CASSFRQYRYNEQFF
TGTGCCAGCAGCTTTCGACAGTACCGTTACAATGAGCAGTTCTTC
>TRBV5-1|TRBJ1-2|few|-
CASSLALAGKGYTF
TGCGCCAGCAGCTTGGCCCTCGCAGGGAAAGGCTACACCTTC
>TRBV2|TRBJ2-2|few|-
CASTTQGKTGELFF
TGTGCCAGCACTACCCAGGGGAAGACCGGGGAGCTGTTTTTT
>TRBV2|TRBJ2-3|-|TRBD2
CASSGLAGSHTQYF
TGTGCCAGCAGCGGACTAGCGGGGTCCCATACGCAGTATTTT
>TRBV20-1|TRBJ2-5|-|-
CSASYVQETQYF
TGCAGTGCTTCATATGTTCAAGAGACCCAGTACTTC
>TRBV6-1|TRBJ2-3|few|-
CASSEPGSTDTQYF
TGTGCCAGCAGTGAACCGGGAAGCACAGATACGCAGTATTTT
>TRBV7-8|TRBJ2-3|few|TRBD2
CASSPSRLAGVTDTQYF
TGTGCCAGCAGCCCCTCCCGACTAGCGGGGGTCACAGATACGCAGTATTTT
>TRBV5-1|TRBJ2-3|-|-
CASSTRTEYTQYF
TGCGCCAGCAGCACCAGGACAGAGTACACGCAGTATTTT
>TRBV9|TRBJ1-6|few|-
CASSVGGRSPLHF
TGTGCCAGCAGCGTAGGGGGGAGGTCACCCCTCCACTTT
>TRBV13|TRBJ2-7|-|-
CASSPPLRPYEQYF
TGTGCCAGCAGCCCCCCCCTAAGACCCTACGAGCAGTACTTC
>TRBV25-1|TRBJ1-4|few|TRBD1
CASSSGGGVTNEKLFF
TGTGCCAGCAGCTCAGGGGGCGGGGTAACTAATGAAAAACTGTTTTTT
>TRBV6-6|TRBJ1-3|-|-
CASTPLAFVTSGNTIYF
TGTGCCAGCACCCCCTTGGCCTTCGTCACCTCTGGAAACACCATATATTTT
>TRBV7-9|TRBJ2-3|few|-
CASSPERVSDTQYF
TGTGCCAGCAGCCCGGAAAGGGTGTCAGATACGCAGTATTTT
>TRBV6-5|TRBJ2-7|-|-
CASRSPGRGRSSYEQYF
TGTGCCAGCAGATCGCCGGGGCGGGGCCGTAGCTCCTACGAGCAGTACTTC
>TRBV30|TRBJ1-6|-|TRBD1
CAWTHLLTGFGPLHF
TGTGCCTGGACCCACTTACTGACAGGGTTCGGACCCCTCCACTTT
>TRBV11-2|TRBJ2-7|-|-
CASGVTYEQYF
TGTGCCAGCGGTGTTACCTACGAGCAGTACTTC
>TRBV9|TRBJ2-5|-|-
CASSPLTTGDQETQYF
TGTGCCAGCAGCCCCCTAACAACTGGGGACCAAGAGACCCAGTACTTC
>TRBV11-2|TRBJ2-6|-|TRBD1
CASSLRQGEGANVLTF
TGTGCCAGCAGCTTACGCCAGGGGGAGGGGGCCAACGTCCTGACTTTC
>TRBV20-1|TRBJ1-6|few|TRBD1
CSATTGGASPLHF
TGCAGTGCAACGACAGGGGGCGCTTCACCCCTCCACTTT
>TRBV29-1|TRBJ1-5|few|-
CSVGFGNQPQHF
TGCAGCGTTGGCTTTGGCAATCAGCCCCAGCATTTT
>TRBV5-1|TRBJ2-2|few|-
CASSWNTGELFF
TGCGCCAGCAGCTGGAACACCGGGGAGCTGTTTTTT
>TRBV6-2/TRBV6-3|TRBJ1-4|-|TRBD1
CASSWGRDRKEKLFF
TGTGCCAGCAGTTGGGGCCGGGACAGGAAGGAAAAACTGTTTTTT
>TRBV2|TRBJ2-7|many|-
CASMVGVYEQYF
TGTGCCAGCATGGTAGGAGTCTACGAGCAGTACTTC
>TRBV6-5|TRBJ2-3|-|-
CASSSRRPITDTQYF
TGTGCCAGCAGCTCCCGCCGGCCCATCACAGATACGCAGTATTTT